One sample yielded the 3 T cell receptor beta chains listed below, sequenced in a study of beta chain features in type 1 diabetes. Notes on the study in general: TCRB CDR3s were moderately but significantly shorter in Type 1 diabetes patients in all four CD4+ subsets.

No cognate antigen is known for these TCRs. What was sequenced were expressed TCRB transcripts, since all of the isolated RNA had been reverse transcribed. This table comes from immunoSEQ multiplex PCR, and its TCRdb copy is limited to in-frame clones, with some not included. Among 150,000 to 200,000 clones listed, almost 8% were seen once. The sequenced material came from central memory CD4+ T cells from blood. The receptor source for this set is a man aged 18 to 35 with type 1 diabetes.

This sequence joins TRBV7-2 and TRBJ1-2, with a tentative D call TRBD1 (6 bases). Germline assignment: CDR1 SGHTA and CDR2 FQGNSA. This CDR3 is built from 14 residues. Deletions cut 5 bases from V and 6 bases from J, with 16 bases between. As DNA, the CDR3 is TGTGCCAGCAGCCCAACAACAGGGATAGATGGCTACACCTTC. Translation gives CASSPTTGIDGYTF. The full variable domain, with the rest looked up from reference TRBV7-2 and TRBJ1-2, is GAGVSQSPSNKVTEKGKDVELRCDPISGHTALYWYRQSLGQGLEFLIYFQGNSAPDKSGLPSDRFSAERTGGSVSTLTIQRTQQEDSAVYLCASSPTTGIDGYTFGSGTRLTVV.

This clone was seen a few times. V gene TRBV4-2 combines with J gene TRBJ2-4; the match to TRBD2 covers 9 bases. CDR3 length: 16 residues. The germline V gene has CDR1 LGHNA and CDR2 YNFKEQ. Trimming cost V 2 bases and J 9 bases; bases outside gene matches: 11. CDR3 loop: CASSQSSSGRTSIQYF. The CDR3 nucleotides read TGTGCCAGCAGCCAATCTAGTAGCGGGAGAACGAGCATTCAGTACTTC.

The table lists this clone with many counts. The chain links TRBV7-9 to TRBJ1-1; TRBD1 aligns across 7 bases. The germline V gene encodes CDR1 SEHNR and CDR2 FQNEAQ (reference sequence). The CDR3 has 13 amino acids. The junction had 5 bases not matched to a gene; V was cut back by 8 bases and J by 2 bases. As DNA, the CDR3 is TGTGCCAGCCTGACAGGGTACAACACTGAAGCTTTCTTT. As protein: CASLTGYNTEAFF.